The text below deals with one T cell receptor beta chain. CDR3 length equals 15 residues. V was cut by 0 bases and J by 0 bases, with 6 bases left in between. The germline gives CDR1 MNHEY, CDR2 SVGAGI. Per the study methods: Nucleated cell number was recorded as an estimate derived from reference gene primer amplification. Sequencing used immunoSEQ multiplex PCR; TCRdb keeps in-frame clones, though not all of them. D and trimming were read from the DNA, whereas the V and J calls and clone size are those reported in that table. The sample carries about 150,000 clones, approximately 84% recorded once. This entry is derived from a study of blood T cell repertoires in COVID-19.

The receptor's source is a man between 18 and 35 years old with active or convalescent COVID-19. The specimen was peripheral blood. This chain joins TRBV6-5 and TRBJ1-5; no definite D call. CDR3 amino acids: CASSYSIYSNQPQHF. The CDR3 DNA follows: TGTGCCAGCAGTTACTCTATATATAGCAATCAGCCCCAGCATTTT.